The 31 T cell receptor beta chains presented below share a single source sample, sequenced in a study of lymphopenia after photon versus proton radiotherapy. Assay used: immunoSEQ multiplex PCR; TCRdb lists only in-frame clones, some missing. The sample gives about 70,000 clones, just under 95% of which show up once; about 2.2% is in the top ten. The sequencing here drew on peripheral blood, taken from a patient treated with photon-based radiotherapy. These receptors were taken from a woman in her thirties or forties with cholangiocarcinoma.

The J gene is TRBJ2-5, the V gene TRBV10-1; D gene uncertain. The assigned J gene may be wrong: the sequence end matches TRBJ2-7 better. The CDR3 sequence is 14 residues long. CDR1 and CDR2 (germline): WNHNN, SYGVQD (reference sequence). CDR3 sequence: CASSEKGSSYEQYF. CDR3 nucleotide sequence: TGCGCCAGCAGTGAGAAGGGAAGCTCCTACGAGCAGTACTTC.

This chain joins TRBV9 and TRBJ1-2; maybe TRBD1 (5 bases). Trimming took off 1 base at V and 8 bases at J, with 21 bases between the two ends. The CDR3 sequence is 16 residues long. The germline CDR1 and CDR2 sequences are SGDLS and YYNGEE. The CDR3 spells CASSVRGRGSETGYTF. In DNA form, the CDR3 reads TGTGCCAGCAGCGTACGTGGGAGGGGCAGCGAGACCGGCTACACCTTC.

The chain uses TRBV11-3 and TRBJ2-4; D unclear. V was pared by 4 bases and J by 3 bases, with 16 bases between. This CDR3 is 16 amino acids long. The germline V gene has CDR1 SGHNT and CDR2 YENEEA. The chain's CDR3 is CASSSVRRRGKNIQYF. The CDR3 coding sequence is TGTGCCAGCAGCTCCGTGCGCAGGCGAGGCAAAAACATTCAGTACTTC.

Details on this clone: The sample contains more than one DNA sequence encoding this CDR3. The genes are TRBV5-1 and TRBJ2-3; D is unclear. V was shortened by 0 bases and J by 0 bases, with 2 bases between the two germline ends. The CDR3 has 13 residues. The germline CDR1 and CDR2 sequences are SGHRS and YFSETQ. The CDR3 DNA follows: TGCGCCAGCAGCTTGGGTAGCACAGATACGCAGTATTTT. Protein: CASSLGSTDTQYF.

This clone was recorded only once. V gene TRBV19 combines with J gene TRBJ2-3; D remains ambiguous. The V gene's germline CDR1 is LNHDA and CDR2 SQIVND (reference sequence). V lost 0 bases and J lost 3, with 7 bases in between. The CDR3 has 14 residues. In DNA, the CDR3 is TGTGCCAGTAGTATAGAGGGTTGGACAGATACGCAGTATTTT. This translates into CASSIEGWTDTQYF.

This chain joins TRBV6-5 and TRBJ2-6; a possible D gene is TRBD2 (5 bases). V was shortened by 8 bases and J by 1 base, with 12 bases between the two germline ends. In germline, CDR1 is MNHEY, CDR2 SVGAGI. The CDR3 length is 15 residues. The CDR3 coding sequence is TGTGCCAGCGGACTTAGGAGGTCTGGGGCCAACGTCCTGACTTTC. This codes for CASGLRRSGANVLTF.

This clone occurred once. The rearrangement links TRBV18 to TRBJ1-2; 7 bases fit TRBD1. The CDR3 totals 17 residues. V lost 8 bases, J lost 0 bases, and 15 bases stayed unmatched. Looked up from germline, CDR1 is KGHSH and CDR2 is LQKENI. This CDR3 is CASPTEAGGNANYGYTF. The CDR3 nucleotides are TGTGCCAGCCCCACCGAGGCAGGGGGAAACGCTAACTATGGCTACACCTTC.

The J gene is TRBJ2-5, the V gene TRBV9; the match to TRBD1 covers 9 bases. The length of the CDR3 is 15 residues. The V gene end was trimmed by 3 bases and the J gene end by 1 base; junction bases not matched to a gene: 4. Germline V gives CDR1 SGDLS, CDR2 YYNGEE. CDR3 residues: CASSATGQGQETQYF. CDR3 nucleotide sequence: TGTGCCAGCAGCGCCACGGGACAGGGCCAAGAGACCCAGTACTTC. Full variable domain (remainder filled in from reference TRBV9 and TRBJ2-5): DSGVTQTPKHLITATGQRVTLRCSPRSGDLSVYWYQQSLDQGLQFLIQYYNGEERAKGNILERFSAQQFPDLHSELNLSSLELGDSALYFCASSATGQGQETQYFGPGTRLLVL.

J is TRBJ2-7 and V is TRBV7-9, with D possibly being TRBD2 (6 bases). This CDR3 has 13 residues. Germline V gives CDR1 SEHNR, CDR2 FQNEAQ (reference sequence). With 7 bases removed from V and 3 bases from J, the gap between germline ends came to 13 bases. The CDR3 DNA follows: TGTGCCAGCAACTTGGAGGGTAACTACGAGCAGTACTTC. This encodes CASNLEGNYEQYF.

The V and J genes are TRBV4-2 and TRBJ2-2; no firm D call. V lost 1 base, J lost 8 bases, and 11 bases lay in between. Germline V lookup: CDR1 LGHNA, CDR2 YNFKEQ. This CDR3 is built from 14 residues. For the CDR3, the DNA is TGTGCCAGCAGCCAAGCTCGTGGGGATGGGGAGCTGTTTTTT. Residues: CASSQARGDGELFF.

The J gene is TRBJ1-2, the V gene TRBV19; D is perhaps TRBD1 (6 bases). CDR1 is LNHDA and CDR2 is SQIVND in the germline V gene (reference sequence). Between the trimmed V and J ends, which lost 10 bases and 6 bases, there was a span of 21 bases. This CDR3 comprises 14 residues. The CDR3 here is CATAGATGRDGYTF. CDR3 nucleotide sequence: TGTGCCACCGCAGGGGCGACGGGGAGGGATGGCTACACCTTC.

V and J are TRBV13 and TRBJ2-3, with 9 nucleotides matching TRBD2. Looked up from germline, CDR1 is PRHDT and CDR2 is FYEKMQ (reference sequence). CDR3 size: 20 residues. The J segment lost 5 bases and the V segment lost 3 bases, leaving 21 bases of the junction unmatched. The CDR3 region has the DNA TGTGCCAGCAGCTTGGGGGGCCTTAGCGGGAGAGGGGAGTACAGAGATACGCAGTATTTT. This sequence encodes CASSLGGLSGRGEYRDTQYF. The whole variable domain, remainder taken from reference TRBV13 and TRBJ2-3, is AAGVIQSPRHLIKEKRETATLKCYPIPRHDTVYWYQQGPGQDPQFLISFYEKMQSDKGSIPDRFSAQQFSDYHSELNMSSLELGDSALYFCASSLGGLSGRGEYRDTQYFGPGTRLTVL.

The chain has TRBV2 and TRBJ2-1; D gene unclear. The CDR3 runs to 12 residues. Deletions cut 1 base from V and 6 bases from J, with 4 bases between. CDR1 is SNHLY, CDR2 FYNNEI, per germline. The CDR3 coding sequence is TGTGCCAGCAGTGAAGTCCTCAATGAGCAGTTCTTC. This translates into CASSEVLNEQFF.

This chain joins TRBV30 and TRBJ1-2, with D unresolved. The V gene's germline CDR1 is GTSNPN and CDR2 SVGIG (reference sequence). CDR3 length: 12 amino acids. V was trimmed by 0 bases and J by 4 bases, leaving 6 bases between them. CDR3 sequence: CAWSVSGYGYTF. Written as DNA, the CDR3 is TGTGCCTGGAGTGTAAGTGGCTATGGCTACACCTTC.

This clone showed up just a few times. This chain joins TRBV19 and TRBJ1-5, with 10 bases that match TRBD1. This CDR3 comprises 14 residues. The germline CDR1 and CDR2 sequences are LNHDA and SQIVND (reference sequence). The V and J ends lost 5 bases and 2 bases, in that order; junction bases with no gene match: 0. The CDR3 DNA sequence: TGTGCCAGTAGTGGGACAGGGGGCAATCAGCCCCAGCATTTT. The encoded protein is CASSGTGGNQPQHF.

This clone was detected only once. The CDR3 nucleotides read TGTGCCAGCAGTCAATTGGGGGGGAATGAAAAACTGTTTTTT. It specifies CASSQLGGNEKLFF. The J gene is TRBJ1-4, the V gene TRBV6-1; weak D call: TRBD1 (5 bases). This CDR3 comprises 14 residues. V was shortened by 5 bases and J by 5 bases, with 12 bases between the two germline ends. The V gene's germline CDR1 is MNHNS and CDR2 SASEGT.

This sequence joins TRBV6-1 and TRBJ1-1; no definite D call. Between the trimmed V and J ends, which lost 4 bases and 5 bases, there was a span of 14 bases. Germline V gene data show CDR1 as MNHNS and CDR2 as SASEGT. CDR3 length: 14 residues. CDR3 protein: CASSVIGLLTEAFF. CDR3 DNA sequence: TGTGCCAGCAGTGTAATCGGGCTACTAACTGAAGCTTTCTTT.

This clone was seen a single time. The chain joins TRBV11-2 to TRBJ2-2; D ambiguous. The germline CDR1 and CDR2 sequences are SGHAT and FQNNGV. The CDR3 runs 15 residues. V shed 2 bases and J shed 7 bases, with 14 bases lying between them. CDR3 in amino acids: CASSLIRPVGGELFF. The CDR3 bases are TGTGCCAGCAGCTTAATTAGGCCGGTTGGCGGGGAGCTGTTTTTT.

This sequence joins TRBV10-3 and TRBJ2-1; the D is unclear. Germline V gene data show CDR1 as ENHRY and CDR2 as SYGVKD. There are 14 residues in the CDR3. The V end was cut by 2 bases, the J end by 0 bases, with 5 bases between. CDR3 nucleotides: TGTGCCATCAGTGAGACGGGCTCCTACAATGAGCAGTTCTTC. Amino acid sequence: CAISETGSYNEQFF.

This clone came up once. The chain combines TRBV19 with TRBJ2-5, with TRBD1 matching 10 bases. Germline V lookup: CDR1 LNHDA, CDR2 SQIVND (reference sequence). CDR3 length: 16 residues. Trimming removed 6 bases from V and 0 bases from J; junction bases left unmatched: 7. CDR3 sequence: CASRIRTGGNQETQYF. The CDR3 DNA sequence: TGTGCCAGTAGGATCAGGACAGGGGGGAACCAAGAGACCCAGTACTTC.

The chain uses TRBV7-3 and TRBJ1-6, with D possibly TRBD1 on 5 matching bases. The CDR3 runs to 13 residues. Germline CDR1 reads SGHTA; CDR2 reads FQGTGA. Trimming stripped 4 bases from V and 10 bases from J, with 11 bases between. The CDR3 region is CASSSVSGSPLHF. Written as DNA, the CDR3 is TGTGCCAGCAGCTCCGTCTCAGGGTCACCCCTCCACTTT.

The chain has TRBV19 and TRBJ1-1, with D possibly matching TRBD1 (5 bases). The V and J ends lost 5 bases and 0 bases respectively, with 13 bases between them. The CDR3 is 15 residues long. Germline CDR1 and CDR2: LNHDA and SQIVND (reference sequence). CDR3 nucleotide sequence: TGTGCCAGTAGTCCCCGGGACGCGTTGAACACTGAAGCTTTCTTT. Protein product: CASSPRDALNTEAFF.

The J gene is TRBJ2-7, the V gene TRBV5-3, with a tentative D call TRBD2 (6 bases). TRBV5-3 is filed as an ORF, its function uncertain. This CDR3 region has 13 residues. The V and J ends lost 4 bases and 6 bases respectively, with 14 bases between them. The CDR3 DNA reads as TGTGCCAGAAGCACCGATAGCGGCCGCGAGCAGTACTTC. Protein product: CARSTDSGREQYF.

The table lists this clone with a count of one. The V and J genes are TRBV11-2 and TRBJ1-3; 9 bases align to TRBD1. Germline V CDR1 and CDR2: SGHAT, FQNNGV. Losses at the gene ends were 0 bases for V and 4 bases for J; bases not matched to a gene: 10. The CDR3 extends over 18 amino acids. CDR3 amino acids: CASSLELRGQGIGNTIYF. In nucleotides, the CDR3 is TGTGCCAGCAGCTTAGAACTCCGTGGACAGGGGATCGGAAACACCATATATTTT.

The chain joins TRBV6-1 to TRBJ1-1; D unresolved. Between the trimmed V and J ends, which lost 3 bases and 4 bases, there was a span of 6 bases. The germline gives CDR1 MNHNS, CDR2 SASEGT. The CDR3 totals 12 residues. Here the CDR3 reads CASSELSTEAFF. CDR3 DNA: TGTGCCAGCAGTGAGTTGAGCACTGAAGCTTTCTTT.

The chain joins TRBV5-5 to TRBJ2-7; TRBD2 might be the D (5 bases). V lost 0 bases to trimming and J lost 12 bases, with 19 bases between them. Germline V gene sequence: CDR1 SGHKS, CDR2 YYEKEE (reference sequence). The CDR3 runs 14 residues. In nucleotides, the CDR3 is TGTGCCAGCAGCTTGGAGGGAGCCCTCCTTGAGAGGTACTTC. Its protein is CASSLEGALLERYF. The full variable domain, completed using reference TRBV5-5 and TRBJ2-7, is DAGVTQSPTHLIKTRGQQVTLRCSPISGHKSVSWYQQVLGQGPQFIFQYYEKEERGRGNFPDRFSARQFPNYSSELNVNALLLGDSALYLCASSLEGALLERYFGPGTRLTVT.

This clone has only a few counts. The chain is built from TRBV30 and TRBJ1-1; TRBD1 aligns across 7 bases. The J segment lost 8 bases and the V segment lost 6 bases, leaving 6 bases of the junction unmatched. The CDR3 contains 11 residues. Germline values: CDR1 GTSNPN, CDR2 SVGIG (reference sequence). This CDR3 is CACQLTGEAFF. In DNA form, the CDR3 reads TGTGCCTGCCAGCTGACAGGGGAAGCTTTCTTT.

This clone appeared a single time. In nucleotides, the CDR3 is TGTGCCAGCAGCTTGCGGGGGATCTATAATTCACCCCTCCACTTT. This gives the protein CASSLRGIYNSPLHF. The chain recombines TRBV5-4 with TRBJ1-6; TRBD1 is a possible D gene (5 bases). The germline gives CDR1 SGHNT, CDR2 YYREEE (reference sequence). The V gene lost 1 base and the J gene lost 3 bases, with 8 bases spanning the gap. There are 15 residues in the CDR3.

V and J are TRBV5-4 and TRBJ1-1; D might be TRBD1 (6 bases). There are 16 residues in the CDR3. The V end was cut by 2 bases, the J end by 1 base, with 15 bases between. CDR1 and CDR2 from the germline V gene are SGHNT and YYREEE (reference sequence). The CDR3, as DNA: TGTGCCAGCAGCTTTGGGCAGGGGCGGGCGAACACTGAAGCTTTCTTT. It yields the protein CASSFGQGRANTEAFF.

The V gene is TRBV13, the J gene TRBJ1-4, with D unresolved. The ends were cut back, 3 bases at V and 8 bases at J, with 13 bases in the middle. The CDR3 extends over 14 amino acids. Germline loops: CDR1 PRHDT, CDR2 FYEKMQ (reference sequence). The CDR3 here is CASSFSLYPEKLFF. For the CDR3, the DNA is TGTGCCAGCAGCTTTTCATTATACCCAGAAAAACTGTTTTTT.

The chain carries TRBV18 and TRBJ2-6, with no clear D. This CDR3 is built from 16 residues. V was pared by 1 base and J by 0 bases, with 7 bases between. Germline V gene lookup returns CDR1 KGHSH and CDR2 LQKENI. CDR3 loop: CASSPRLISGANVLTF. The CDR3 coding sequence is TGTGCCAGCTCACCACGACTCATCTCTGGGGCCAACGTCCTGACTTTC.